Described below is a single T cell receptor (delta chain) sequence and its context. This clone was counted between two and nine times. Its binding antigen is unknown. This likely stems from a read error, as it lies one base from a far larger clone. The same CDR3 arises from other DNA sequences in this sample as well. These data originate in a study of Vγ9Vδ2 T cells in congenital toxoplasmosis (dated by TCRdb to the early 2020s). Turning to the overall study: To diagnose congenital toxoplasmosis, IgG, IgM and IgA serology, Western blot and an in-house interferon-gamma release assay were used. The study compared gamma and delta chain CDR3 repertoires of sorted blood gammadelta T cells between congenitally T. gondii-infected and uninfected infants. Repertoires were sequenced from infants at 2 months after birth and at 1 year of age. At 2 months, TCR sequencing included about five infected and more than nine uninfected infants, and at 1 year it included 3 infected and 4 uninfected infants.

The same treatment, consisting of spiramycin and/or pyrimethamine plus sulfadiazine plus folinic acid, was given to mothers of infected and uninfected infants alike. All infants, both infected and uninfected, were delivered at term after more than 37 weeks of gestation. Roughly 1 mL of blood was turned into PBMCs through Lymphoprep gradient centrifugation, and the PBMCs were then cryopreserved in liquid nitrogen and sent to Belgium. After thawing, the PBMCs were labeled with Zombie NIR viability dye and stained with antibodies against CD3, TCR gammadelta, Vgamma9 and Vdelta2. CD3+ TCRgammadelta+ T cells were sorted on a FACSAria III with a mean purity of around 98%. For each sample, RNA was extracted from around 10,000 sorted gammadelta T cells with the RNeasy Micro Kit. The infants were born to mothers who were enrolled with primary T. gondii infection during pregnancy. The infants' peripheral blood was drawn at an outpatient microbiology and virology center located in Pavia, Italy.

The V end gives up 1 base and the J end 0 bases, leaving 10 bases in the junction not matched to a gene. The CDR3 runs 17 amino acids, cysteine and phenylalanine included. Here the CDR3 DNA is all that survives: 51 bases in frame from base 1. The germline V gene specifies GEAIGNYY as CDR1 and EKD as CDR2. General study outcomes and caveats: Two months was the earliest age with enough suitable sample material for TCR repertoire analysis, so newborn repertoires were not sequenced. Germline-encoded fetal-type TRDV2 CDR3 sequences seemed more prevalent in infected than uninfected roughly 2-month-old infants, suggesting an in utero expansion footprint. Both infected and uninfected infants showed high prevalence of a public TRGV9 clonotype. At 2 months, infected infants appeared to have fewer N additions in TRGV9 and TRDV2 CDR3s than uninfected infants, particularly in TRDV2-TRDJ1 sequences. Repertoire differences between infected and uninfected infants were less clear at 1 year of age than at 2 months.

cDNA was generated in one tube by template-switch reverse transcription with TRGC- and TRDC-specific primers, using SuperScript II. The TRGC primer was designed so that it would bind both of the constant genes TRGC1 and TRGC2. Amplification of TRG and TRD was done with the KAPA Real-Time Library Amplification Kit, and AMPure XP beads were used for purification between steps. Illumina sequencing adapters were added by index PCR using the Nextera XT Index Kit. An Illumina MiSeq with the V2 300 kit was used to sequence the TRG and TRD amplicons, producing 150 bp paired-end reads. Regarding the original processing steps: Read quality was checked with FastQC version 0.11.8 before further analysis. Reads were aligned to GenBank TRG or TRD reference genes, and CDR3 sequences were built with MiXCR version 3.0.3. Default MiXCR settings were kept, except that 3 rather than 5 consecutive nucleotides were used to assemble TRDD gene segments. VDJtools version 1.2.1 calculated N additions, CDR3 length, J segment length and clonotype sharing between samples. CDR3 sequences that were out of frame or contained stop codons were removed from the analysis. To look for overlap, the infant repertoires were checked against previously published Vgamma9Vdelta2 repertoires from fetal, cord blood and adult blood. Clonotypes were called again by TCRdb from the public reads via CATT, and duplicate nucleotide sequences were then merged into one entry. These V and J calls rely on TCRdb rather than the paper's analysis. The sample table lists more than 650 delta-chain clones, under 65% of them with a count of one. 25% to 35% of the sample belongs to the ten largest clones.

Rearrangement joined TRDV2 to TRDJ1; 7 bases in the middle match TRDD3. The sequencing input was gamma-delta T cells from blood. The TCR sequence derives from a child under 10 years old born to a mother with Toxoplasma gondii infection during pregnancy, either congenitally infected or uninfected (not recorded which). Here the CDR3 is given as CACDTLPGGYDTDKLIF. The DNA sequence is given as TGTGCCTGTGACACTCTCCCTGGAGGATACGACACCGATAAACTCATCTTT.